This TCR beta chain was obtained from a study of control samples from healthy donors and cancer patients (TCRdb year 2020). By share, this clone ranks as medium-sized (0.01 to 0.1%). What antigen it recognizes has not been identified. No clone much larger than this one lies a single base away; base qualities are absent. The library was produced with the immunoSEQ multiplex PCR assay. TCRdb took this table from immuneACCESS and kept in-frame rearrangements with V and J called. Such tables lack part of the clones; where checked against another copy, unresolved V genes explain under half of the gap, and the rest is unexplained. The sample has about 250,000 clones on record, roughly 82% of them singletons. Together, the top ten hold about an eighth of the sample. The germline V gene (reference sequence) specifies SEHNR as CDR1 and FQNEAQ as CDR2. Taken from cysteine to phenylalanine, the CDR3 has 15 residues. Only the CDR3 DNA stays, 45 bases, in frame from base 1. Trimming leaves V shorter by 8 bases and J shorter by 5 bases, with the junction holding 11 bases beyond the gene matches.

Recombination joined TRBV7-9 with TRBJ2-7, with 11 junctional bases fitting TRBD2. The TCR was taken from a woman aged 60-75 years with lung cancer. Sequenced input: PBMCs. The CDR3 corresponds to CASSAVAGGPHEQYF. The nucleotides read TGTGCCAGCTCGGCCGTAGCGGGAGGGCCCCACGAGCAGTACTTC. When the CDR3 is completed using the reference TRBV7-9 and TRBJ2-7 genes on either side, the full variable domain is DTGVSQNPRHKITKRGQNVTFRCDPISEHNRLYWYRQTLGQGPEFLTYFQNEAQLEKSRLLSDRFSAERPKGSFSTLEIQRTEQGDSAMYLCASSAVAGGPHEQYFGPGTRLTVT.